Reported below is one T cell receptor beta chain. CDR1 is SGHDN and CDR2 is FVKESK in the germline V gene. The length of the CDR3 is 13 residues. V was pared by 4 bases and J by 3 bases, with 6 bases between. Only patients with spare fresh-frozen tumor and over two years of follow-up were included. These data come from a study of glioma-infiltrating T cells after dendritic cell vaccination. Study details: Monocyte-derived dendritic cells, cultured less than 9 days with IL-4 and GM-CSF, were pulsed with autologous tumor lysate.

Method: immunoSEQ multiplex PCR; TCRdb's copy keeps in-frame clones and lacks some. This table has more than 60,000 clones, roughly 80% appearing once. This receptor was identified in a human donor with glioblastoma. The sample here was blood, taken before dendritic cell vaccination. The gene calls are TRBV14 and TRBJ2-2; D not certain. CDR3 DNA: TGTGCCAGCAGCCCTAGGTACACCGGGGAGCTGTTTTTT. Translating gives CASSPRYTGELFF.